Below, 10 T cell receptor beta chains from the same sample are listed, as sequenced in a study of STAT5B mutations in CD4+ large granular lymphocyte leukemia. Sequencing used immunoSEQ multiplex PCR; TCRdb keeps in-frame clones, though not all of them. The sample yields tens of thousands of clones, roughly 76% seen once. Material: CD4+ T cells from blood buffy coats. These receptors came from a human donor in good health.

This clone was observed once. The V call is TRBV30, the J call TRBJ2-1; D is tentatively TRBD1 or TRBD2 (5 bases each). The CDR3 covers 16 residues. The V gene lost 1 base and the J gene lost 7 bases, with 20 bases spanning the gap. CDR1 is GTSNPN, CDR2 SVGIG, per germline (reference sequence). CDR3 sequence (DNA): TGTGCCTGGAGTGGACGGGGCCCCAAGGACATGAATGAGCAGTTCTTC. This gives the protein CAWSGRGPKDMNEQFF.

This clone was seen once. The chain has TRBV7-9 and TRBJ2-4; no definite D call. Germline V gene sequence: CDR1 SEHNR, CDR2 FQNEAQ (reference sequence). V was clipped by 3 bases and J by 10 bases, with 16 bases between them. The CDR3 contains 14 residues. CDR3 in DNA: TGTGCCAGCAGCTTGTCCCTTGAGGAATGGATTCAGTACTTC. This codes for CASSLSLEEWIQYF.

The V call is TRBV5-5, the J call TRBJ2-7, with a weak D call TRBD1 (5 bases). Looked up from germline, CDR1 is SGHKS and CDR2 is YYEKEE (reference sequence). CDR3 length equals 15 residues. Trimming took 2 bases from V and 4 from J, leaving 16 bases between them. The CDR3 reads CASSLQDLPAYEQYF. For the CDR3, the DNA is TGTGCCAGCAGCTTACAGGACCTCCCCGCGTACGAGCAGTACTTC.

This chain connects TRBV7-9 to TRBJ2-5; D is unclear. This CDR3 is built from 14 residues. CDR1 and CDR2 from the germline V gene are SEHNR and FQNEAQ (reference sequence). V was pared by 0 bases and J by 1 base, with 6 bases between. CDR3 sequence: CASSLAWRQETQYF. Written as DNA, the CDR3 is TGTGCCAGCAGCTTAGCCTGGCGCCAAGAGACCCAGTACTTC.

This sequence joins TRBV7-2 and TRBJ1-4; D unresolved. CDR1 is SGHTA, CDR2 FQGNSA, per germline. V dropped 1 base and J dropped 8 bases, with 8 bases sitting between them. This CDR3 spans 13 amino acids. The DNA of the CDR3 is TGTGCCAGCAGCTTAGGAGTGAGGGAAAAACTGTTTTTT. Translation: CASSLGVREKLFF.

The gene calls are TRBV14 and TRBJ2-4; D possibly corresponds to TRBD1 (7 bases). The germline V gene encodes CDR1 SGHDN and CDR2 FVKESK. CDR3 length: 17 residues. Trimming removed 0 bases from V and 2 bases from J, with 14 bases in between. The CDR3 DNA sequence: TGTGCCAGCAGCCAAGATACAGGGGCGGGAACCAAAAACATTCAGTACTTC. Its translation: CASSQDTGAGTKNIQYF.

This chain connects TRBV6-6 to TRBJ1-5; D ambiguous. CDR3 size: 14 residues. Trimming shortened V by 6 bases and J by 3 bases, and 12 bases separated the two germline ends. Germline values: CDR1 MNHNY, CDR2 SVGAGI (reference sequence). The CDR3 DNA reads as TGTGCCAGCAGCCAGGACGGCTACAATCAGCCCCAGCATTTT. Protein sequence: CASSQDGYNQPQHF.

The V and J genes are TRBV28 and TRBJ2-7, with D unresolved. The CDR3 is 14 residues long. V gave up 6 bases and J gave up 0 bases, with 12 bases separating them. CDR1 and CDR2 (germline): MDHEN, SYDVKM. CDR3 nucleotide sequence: TGTGCCAGCAGCCCGTCTGCAACCTCCTACGAGCAGTACTTC. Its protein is CASSPSATSYEQYF.

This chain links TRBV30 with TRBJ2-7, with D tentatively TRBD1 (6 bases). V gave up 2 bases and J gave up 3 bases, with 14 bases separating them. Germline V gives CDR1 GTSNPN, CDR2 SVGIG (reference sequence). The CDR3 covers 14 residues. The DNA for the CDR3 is TGTGCCTGGAGTCCCGGGACACCCATCTACGAGCAGTACTTC. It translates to CAWSPGTPIYEQYF.

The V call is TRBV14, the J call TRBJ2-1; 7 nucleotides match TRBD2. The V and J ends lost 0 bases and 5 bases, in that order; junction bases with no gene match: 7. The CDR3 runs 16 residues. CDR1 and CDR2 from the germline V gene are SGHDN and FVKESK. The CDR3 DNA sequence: TGTGCCAGCAGCCAAGAAAGGCTAGCGGTGAACAATGAGCAGTTCTTC. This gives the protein CASSQERLAVNNEQFF.